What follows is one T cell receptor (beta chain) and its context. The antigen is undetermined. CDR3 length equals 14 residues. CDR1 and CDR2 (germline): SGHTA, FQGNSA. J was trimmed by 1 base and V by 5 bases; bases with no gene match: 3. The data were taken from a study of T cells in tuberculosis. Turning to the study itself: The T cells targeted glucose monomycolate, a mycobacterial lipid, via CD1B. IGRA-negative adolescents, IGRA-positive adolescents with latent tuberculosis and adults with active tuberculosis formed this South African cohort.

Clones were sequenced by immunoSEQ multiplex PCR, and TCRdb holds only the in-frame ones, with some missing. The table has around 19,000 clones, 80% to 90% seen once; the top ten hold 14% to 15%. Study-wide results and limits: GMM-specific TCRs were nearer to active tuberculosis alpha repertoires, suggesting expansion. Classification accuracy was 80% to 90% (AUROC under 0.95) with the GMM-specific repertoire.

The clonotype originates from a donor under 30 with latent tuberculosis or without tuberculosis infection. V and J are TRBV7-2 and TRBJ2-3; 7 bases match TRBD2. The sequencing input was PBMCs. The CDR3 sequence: CASSLAGGTDTQYF. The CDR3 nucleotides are TGTGCCAGCAGCCTGGCGGGGGGCACAGATACGCAGTATTTT. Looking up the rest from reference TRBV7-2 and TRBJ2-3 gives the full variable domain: GAGVSQSPSNKVTEKGKDVELRCDPISGHTALYWYRQSLGQGLEFLIYFQGNSAPDKSGLPSDRFSAERTGGSVSTLTIQRTQQEDSAVYLCASSLAGGTDTQYFGPGTRLTVL.